The clone carrying this TCR beta chain was seen at least ten times. These data originate in a study of T cells in Graves' hyperthyroidism and ophthalmopathy. The investigators amplified TCR beta CDR3 regions from RNA transcripts. An initial round of RT-PCR targeting the TCR CDR3 relied on the HTBI primer set. TCRdb ran MiXCR on the multiplex PCR reads and lists one entry per CDR3 protein. This sample has about 720,000 distinct CDR3 sequences, with over 15% found just once. The germline V gene has CDR1 SGHRS and CDR2 YFSETQ. V was pared by 3 bases and J by 4 bases, with 6 bases of the junction left unmatched. This CDR3 contains 15 residues. Those with hyperthyroidism were 18 to 65 years old, newly diagnosed, and ill for under 2 months.

The TCR was taken from a woman between 45 and 65 years old with Graves' hyperthyroidism that later progressed to Graves' ophthalmopathy. Sequencing was done on a sample of blood. This chain connects TRBV5-1 to TRBJ2-1, with 8 bases lining up with TRBD2. DNA of the CDR3: TGCGCCAGCAGCTCGGGAGGGTCAACTTACAATGAGCAGTTCTTC. Its protein is CASSSGGSTYNEQFF.